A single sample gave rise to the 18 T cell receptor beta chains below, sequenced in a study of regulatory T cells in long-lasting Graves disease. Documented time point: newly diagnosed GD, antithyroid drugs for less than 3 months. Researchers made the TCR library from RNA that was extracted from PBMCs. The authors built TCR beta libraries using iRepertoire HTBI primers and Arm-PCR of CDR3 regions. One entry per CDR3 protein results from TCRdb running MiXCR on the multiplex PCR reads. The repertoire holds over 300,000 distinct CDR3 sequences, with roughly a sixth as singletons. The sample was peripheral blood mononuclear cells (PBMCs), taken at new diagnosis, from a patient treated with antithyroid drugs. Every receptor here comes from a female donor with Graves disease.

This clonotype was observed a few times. In DNA, the CDR3 is TGCAGTGCTAGCATTTGGGGCGACAATGAGCAGTTCTTC. This translates into CSASIWGDNEQFF. The chain has TRBV20-1 and TRBJ2-1; possible D gene TRBD1, 5 bases. With 3 bases removed from V and 5 bases from J, the gap between germline ends came to 11 bases. This CDR3 contains 13 residues. Per the germline V gene, CDR1 is DFQATT and CDR2 is SNEGSKA (reference sequence).

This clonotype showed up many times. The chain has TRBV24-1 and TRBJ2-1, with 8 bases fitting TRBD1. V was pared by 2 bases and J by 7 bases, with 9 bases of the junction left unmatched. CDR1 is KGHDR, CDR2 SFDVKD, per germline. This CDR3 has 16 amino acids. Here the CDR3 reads CATSDSQGQGRNEQFF. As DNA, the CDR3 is TGTGCCACCAGTGATTCTCAAGGACAGGGAAGGAATGAGCAGTTCTTC.

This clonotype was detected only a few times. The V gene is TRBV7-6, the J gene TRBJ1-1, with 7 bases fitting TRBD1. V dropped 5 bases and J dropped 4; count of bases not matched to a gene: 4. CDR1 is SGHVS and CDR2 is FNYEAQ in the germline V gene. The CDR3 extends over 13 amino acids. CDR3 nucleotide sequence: TGTGCCAGCAGCACAGACAGGGTCACTGAAGCTTTCTTT. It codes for CASSTDRVTEAFF.

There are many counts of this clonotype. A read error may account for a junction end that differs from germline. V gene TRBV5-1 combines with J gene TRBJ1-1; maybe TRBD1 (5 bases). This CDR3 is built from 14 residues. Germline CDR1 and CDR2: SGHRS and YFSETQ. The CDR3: CASSLLGEDTEAFF. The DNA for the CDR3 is TGTGCCAGCAGCTTGTTAGGGGAAGACACTGAAGCTTTCTTT.

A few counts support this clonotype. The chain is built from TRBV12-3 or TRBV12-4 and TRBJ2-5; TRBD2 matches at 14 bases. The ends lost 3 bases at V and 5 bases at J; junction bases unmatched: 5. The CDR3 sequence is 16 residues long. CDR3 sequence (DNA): TGTGCCAGCAGTTTCGGACTAGCGGGGGGCCGGGAGACCCAGTACTTC. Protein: CASSFGLAGGRETQYF.

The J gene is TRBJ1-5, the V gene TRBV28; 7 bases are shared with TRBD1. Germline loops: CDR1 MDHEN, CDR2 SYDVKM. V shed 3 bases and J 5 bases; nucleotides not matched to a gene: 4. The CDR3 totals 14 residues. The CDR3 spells CASSFSGGHQPQHF. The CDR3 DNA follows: TGTGCCAGCAGTTTCTCAGGGGGTCATCAGCCCCAGCATTTT. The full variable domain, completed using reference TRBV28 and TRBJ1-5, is DVKVTQSSRYLVKRTGEKVFLECVQDMDHENMFWYRQDPGLGLRLIYFSYDVKMKEKGDIPEGYSVSREKKERFSLILESASTNQTSMYLCASSFSGGHQPQHFGDGTRLSIL.

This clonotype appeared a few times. DNA of the CDR3: TGTGCCAGCAGCGCGTCACAGGGCGGGGGCACTGAAGCTTTCTTT. Its protein product is CASSASQGGGTEAFF. The chain joins TRBV9 to TRBJ1-1, with D perhaps matching TRBD1 (6 bases). CDR1 is SGDLS, CDR2 YYNGEE, per germline. The CDR3 runs to 15 residues. V lost 3 bases and J 4 bases, leaving 16 bases between the germline ends. Full variable domain (outside the CDR3, taken from reference TRBV9 and TRBJ1-1): DSGVTQTPKHLITATGQRVTLRCSPRSGDLSVYWYQQSLDQGLQFLIQYYNGEERAKGNILERFSAQQFPDLHSELNLSSLELGDSALYFCASSASQGGGTEAFFGQGTRLTVV.

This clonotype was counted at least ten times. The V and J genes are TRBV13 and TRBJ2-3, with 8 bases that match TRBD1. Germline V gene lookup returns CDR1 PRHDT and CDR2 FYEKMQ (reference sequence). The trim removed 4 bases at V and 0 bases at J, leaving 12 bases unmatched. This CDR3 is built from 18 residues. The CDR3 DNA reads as TGTGCCAGCAGCTCCCGAATAGCAACAGGGGGGAGCACAGATACGCAGTATTTT. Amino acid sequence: CASSSRIATGGSTDTQYF.

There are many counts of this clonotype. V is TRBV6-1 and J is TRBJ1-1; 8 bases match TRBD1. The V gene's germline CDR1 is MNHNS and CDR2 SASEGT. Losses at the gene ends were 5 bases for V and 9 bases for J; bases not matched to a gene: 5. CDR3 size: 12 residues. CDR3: CASSPDRGKAFF. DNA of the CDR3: TGTGCCAGCAGTCCCGACAGGGGTAAAGCTTTCTTT.

This chain's CDR3 is CASSLVPRGRQETQYF. CDR3 nucleotide sequence: TGTGCCAGCAGCTTAGTCCCGCGGGGGCGCCAAGAGACCCAGTACTTC. The chain couples TRBV7-8 to TRBJ2-1, with D maybe TRBD2 (7 bases). The end of the DNA fits TRBJ2-5 better, so the J call may be wrong. CDR1 and CDR2 from the germline V gene are SGHVS and FQNEAQ. The CDR3 spans 16 residues.

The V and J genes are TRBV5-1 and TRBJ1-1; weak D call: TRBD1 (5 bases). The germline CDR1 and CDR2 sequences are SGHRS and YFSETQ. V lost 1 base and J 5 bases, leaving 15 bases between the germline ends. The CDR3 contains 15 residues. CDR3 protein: CASSLTAAGGTEAFF. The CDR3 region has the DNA TGCGCCAGCAGCTTGACCGCGGCGGGGGGGACTGAAGCTTTCTTT.

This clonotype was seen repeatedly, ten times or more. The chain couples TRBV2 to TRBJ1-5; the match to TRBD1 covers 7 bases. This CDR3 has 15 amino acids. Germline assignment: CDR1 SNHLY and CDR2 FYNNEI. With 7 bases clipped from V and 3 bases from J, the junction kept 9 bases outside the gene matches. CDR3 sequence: CASTFQGGNNQPQHF. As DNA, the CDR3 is TGTGCCAGCACTTTCCAGGGGGGCAACAATCAGCCCCAGCATTTT.

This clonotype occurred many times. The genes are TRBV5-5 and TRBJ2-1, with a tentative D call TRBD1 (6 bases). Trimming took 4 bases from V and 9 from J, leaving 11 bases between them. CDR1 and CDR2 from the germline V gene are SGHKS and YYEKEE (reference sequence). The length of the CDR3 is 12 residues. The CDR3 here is CASSLTGFEQFF. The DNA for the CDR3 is TGTGCCAGCAGCCTTACAGGGTTTGAGCAGTTCTTC.

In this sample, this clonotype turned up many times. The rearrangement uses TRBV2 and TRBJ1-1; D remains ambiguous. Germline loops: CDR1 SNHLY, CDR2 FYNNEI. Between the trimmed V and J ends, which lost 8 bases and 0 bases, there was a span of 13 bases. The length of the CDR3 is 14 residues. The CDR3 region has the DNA TGTGCCAGCGAAGAGGGAGTTATGAACACTGAAGCTTTCTTT. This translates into CASEEGVMNTEAFF.

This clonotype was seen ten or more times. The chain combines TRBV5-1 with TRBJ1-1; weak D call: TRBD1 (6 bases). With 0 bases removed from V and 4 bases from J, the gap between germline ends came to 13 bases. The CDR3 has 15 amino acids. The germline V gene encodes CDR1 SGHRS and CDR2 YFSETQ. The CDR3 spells CASSLAQGKFTEAFF. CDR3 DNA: TGCGCCAGCAGCTTGGCACAGGGAAAGTTCACTGAAGCTTTCTTT. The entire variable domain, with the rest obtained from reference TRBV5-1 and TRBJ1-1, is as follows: KAGVTQTPRYLIKTRGQQVTLSCSPISGHRSVSWYQQTPGQGLQFLFEYFSETQRNKGNFPGRFSGRQFSNSRSEMNVSTLELGDSALYLCASSLAQGKFTEAFFGQGTRLTVV.

DNA of the CDR3: TGCAGTGCTAGTAGTAGGGGGGATGGCAATCAGCCCCAGCATTTT. This sequence encodes CSASSRGDGNQPQHF. This sequence joins TRBV20-1 and TRBJ1-5; perhaps TRBD1 as D (6 bases). Per germline, CDR1 DFQATT and CDR2 SNEGSKA (reference sequence). Trimming removed 3 bases from V and 2 bases from J, with 14 bases in between. This CDR3 has 15 amino acids.

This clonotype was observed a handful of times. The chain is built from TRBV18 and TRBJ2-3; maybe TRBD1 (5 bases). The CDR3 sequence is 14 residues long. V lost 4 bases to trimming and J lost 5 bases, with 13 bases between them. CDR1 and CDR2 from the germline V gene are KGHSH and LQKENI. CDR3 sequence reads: CASSQFMGQDTQYF. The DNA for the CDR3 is TGTGCCAGCTCACAATTTATGGGGCAAGATACGCAGTATTTT.

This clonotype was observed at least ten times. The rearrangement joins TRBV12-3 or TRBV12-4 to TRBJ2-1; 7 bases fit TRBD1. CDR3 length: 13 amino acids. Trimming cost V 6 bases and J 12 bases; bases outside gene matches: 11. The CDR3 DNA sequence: TGTGCCAGCAGCCAAGACAGGGTAGTACGGCAGTTCTTC. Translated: CASSQDRVVRQFF.